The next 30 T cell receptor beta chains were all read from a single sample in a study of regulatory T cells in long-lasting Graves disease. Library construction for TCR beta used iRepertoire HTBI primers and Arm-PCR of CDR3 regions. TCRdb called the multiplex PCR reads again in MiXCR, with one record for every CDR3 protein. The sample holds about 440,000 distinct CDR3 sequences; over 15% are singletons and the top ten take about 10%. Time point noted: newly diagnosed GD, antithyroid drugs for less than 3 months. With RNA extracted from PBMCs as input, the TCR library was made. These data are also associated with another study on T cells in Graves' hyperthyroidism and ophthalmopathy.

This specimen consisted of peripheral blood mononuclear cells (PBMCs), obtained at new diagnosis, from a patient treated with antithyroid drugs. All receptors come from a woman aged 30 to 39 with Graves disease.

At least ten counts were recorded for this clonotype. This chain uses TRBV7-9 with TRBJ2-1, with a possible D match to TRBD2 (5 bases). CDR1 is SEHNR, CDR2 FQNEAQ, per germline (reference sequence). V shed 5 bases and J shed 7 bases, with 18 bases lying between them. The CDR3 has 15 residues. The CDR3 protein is CASSPRGPRGNEQFF. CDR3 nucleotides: TGTGCCAGCAGCCCCCGCGGGCCCCGGGGTAATGAGCAGTTCTTC. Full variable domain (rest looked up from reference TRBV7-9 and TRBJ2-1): DTGVSQNPRHKITKRGQNVTFRCDPISEHNRLYWYRQTLGQGPEFLTYFQNEAQLEKSRLLSDRFSAERPKGSFSTLEIQRTEQGDSAMYLCASSPRGPRGNEQFFGPGTRLTVL.

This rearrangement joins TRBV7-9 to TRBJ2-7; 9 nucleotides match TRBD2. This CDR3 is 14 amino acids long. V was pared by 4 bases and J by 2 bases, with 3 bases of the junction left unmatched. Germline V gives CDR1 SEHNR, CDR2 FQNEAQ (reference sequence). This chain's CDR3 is CASSSLAGTYEQYF. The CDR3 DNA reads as TGTGCCAGCAGCTCCCTAGCGGGAACCTACGAGCAGTACTTC. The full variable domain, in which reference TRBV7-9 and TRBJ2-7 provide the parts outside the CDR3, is DTGVSQNPRHKITKRGQNVTFRCDPISEHNRLYWYRQTLGQGPEFLTYFQNEAQLEKSRLLSDRFSAERPKGSFSTLEIQRTEQGDSAMYLCASSSLAGTYEQYFGPGTRLTVT.

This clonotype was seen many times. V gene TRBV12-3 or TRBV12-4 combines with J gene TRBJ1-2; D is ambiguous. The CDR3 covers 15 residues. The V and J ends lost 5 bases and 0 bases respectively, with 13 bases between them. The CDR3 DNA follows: TGTGCCAGCAGTCCCCAACCGCAAGCTAACTATGGCTACACCTTC. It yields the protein CASSPQPQANYGYTF.

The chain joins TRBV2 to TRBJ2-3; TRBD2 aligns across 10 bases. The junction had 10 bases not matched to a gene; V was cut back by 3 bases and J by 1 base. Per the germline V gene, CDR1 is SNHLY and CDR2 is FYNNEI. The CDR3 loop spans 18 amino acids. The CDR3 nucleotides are TGTGCCAGCAGTGATCGAGGTAGCGGGAGGCCCGGCACAGATACGCAGTATTTT. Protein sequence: CASSDRGSGRPGTDTQYF.

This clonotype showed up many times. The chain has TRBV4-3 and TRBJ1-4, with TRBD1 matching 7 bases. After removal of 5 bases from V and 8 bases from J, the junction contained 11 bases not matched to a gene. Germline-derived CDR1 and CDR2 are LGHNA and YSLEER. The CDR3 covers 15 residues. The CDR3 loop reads CASSSWTGQREKLFF. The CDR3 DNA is TGCGCCAGCAGCTCCTGGACAGGCCAGAGGGAAAAACTGTTTTTT.

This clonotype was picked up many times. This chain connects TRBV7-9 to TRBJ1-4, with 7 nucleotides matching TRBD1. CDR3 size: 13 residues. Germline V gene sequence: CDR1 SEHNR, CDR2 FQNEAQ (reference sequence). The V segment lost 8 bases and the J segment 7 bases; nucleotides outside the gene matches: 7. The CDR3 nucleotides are TGTGCCAGCGGTGGACAGGTTGTTGAAAAACTGTTTTTT. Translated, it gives CASGGQVVEKLFF. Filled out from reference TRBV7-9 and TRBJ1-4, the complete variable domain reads DTGVSQNPRHKITKRGQNVTFRCDPISEHNRLYWYRQTLGQGPEFLTYFQNEAQLEKSRLLSDRFSAERPKGSFSTLEIQRTEQGDSAMYLCASGGQVVEKLFFGSGTQLSVL.

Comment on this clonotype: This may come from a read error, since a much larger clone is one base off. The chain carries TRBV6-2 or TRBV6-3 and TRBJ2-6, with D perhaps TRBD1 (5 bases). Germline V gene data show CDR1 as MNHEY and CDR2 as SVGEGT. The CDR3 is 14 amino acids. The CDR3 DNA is TGTGCCAGCCGCGCTAGTGCTGGGGCCAACGTCCCGACTTTC. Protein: CASRASAGANVPTF.

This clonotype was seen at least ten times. CDR3 bases: TGCAGTGCCAGCCTAGCGAACTATGGGACCGGGGAGCTGTTTTTT. It codes for CSASLANYGTGELFF. The rearrangement joins TRBV20-1 to TRBJ2-2; a weak D match, TRBD2 (6 bases). V lost 6 bases and J lost 5, with 19 bases in between. The CDR3 has 15 amino acids. In germline, CDR1 is DFQATT, CDR2 SNEGSKA (reference sequence).

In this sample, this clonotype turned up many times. The CDR3 DNA sequence: TGTGCCAGCAGCTTAGGGGTCGGGACAGACAGGAACACTGAAGCTTTCTTT. It translates to CASSLGVGTDRNTEAFF. This sequence joins TRBV9 and TRBJ1-1; 7 bases match TRBD1. Looked up from germline, CDR1 is SGDLS and CDR2 is YYNGEE. With V trimmed by 4 bases and J by 1 base, 13 bases remained unmatched. The CDR3 is 17 residues long.

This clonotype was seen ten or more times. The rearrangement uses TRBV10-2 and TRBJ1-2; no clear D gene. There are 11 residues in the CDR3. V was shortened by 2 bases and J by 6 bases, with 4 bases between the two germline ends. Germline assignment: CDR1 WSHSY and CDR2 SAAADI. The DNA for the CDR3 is TGCGCCAGCAGTGAGGAGGATGGCTACACCTTC. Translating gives CASSEEDGYTF.

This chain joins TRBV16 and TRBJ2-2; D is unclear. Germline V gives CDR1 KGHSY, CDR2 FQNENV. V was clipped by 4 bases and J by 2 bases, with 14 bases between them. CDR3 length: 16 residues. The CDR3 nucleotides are TGTGCCAGCAGCCCAATTACCGCTTTTAACACCGGGGAGCTGTTTTTT. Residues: CASSPITAFNTGELFF.

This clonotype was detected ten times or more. CDR3 nucleotide sequence: TGTGCCAGCAGTTACTCGACCGGGGCCTATGGCTACACCTTC. This gives the protein CASSYSTGAYGYTF. The rearrangement joins TRBV6-5 to TRBJ1-2; D perhaps matches TRBD1 (5 bases). The CDR3 length is 14 residues. V lost 0 bases, J lost 4 bases, and 9 bases lay in between. Germline V gene data show CDR1 as MNHEY and CDR2 as SVGAGI.

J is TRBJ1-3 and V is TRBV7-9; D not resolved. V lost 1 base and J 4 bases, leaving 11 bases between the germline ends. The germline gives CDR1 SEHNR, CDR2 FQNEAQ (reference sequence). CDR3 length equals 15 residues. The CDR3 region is CASSLVGLAGNTIYF. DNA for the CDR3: TGTGCCAGCAGCTTAGTAGGCCTGGCGGGAAACACCATATATTTT. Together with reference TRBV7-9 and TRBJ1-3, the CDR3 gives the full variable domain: DTGVSQNPRHKITKRGQNVTFRCDPISEHNRLYWYRQTLGQGPEFLTYFQNEAQLEKSRLLSDRFSAERPKGSFSTLEIQRTEQGDSAMYLCASSLVGLAGNTIYFGEGSWLTVV.

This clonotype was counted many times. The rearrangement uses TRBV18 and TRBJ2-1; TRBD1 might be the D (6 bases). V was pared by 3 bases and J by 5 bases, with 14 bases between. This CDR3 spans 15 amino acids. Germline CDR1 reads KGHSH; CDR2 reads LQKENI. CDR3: CASSPRDTGNNEQFF. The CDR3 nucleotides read TGTGCCAGCTCACCCCGGGACACGGGAAACAATGAGCAGTTCTTC.

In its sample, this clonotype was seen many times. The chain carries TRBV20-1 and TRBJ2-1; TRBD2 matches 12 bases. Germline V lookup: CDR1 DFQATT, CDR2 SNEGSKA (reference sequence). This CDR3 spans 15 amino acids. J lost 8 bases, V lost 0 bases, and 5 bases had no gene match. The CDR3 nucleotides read TGCAGTGCTAGAGATCTCGGACTAGCGGGATATGAGCAGTTCTTC. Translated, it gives CSARDLGLAGYEQFF.

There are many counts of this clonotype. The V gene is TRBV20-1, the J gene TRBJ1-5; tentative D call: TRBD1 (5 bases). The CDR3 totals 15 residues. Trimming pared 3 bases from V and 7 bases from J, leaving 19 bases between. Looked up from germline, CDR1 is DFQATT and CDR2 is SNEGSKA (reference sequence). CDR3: CSARPGTGESQPQHF. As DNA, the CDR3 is TGCAGTGCTAGGCCTGGGACGGGGGAATCACAGCCCCAGCATTTT.

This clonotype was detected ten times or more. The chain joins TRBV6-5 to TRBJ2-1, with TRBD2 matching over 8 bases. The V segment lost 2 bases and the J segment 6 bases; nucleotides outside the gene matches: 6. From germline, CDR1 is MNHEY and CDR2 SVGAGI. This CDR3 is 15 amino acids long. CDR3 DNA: TGTGCCAGCAGTTACGTAGCGGGAAGTTCCAATGAGCAGTTCTTC. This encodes CASSYVAGSSNEQFF.

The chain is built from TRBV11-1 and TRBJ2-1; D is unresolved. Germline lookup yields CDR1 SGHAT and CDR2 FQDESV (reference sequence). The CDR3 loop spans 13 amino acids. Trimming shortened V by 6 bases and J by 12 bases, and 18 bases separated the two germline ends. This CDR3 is CASRSLGLRGQFF. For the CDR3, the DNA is TGTGCCAGCAGATCACTGGGTCTCCGTGGGCAGTTCTTC.

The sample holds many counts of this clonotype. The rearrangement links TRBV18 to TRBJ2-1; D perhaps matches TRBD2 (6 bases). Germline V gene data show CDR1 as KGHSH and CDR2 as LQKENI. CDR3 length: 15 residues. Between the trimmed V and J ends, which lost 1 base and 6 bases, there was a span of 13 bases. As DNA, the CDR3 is TGTGCCAGCTCACCACAAACTGGGACTGGCAATGAGCAGTTCTTC. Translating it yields CASSPQTGTGNEQFF.

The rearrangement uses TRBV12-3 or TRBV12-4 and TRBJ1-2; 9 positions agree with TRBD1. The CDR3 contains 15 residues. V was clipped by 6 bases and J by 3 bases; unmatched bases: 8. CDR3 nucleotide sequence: TGTGCCAGCAGCTCGGGACAGGGTATATACTATGGCTACACCTTC. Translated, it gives CASSSGQGIYYGYTF.

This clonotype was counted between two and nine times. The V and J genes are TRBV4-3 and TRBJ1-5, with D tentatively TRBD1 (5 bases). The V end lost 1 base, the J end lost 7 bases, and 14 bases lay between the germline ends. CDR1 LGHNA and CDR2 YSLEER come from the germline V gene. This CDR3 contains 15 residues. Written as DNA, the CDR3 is TGCGCCAGCAGCCAAGGGTTTAGGGGTGACCAGCCCCAGCATTTT. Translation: CASSQGFRGDQPQHF.

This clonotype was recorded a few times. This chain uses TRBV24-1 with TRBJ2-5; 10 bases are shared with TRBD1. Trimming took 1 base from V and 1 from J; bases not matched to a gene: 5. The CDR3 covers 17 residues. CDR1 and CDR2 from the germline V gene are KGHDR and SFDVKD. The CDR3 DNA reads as TGTGCCACCAGTGATTTCCGGGACAGGGGCCTCCAAGAGACCCAGTACTTC. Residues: CATSDFRDRGLQETQYF.

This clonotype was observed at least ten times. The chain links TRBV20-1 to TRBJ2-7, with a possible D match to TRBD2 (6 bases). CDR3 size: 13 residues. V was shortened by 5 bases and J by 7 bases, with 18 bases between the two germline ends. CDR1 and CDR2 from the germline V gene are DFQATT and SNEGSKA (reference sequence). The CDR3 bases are TGCAGTGCTTCCCCCAGCGGGCGTGGGGAGCAGTACTTC. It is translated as CSASPSGRGEQYF.

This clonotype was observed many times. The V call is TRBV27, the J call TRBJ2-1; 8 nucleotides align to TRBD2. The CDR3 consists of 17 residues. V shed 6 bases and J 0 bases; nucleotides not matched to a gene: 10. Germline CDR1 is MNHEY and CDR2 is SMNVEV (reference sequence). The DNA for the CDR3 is TGTGCCAGCAGCCTCGCGGGAGGCGTGAGCTCCTACAATGAGCAGTTCTTC. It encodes CASSLAGGVSSYNEQFF.

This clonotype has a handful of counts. CDR3 region: CASSLAGASNQPQHF. The CDR3, as DNA: TGTGCCAGCAGTTTAGCAGGGGCTAGCAATCAGCCCCAGCATTTT. The rearrangement links TRBV27 to TRBJ1-5; D might be TRBD1 (6 bases). The ends were cut back, 2 bases at V and 0 bases at J, with 8 bases in the middle. Germline CDR1 and CDR2: MNHEY and SMNVEV (reference sequence). This CDR3 has 15 amino acids.

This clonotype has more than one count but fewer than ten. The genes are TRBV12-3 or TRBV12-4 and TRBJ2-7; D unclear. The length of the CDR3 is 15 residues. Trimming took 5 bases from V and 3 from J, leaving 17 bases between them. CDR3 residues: CASSQPSELHYEQYF. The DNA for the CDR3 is TGTGCCAGCAGTCAGCCTTCAGAGCTACACTACGAGCAGTACTTC.

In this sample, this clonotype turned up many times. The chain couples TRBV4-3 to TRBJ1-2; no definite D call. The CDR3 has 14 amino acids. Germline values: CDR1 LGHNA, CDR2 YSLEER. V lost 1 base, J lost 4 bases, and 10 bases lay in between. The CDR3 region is CASSQGQGGYGYTF. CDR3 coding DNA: TGCGCCAGCAGCCAAGGCCAAGGCGGCTATGGCTACACCTTC.

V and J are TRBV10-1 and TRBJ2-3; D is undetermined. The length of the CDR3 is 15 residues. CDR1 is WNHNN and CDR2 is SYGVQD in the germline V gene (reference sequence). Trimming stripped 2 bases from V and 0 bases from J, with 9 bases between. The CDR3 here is CASSETFASTDTQYF. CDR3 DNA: TGCGCCAGCAGTGAGACTTTCGCTAGCACAGATACGCAGTATTTT.

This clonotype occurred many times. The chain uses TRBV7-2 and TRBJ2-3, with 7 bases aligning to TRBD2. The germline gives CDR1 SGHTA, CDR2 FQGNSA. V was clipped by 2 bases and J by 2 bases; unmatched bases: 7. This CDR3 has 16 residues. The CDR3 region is CASSLPTSIDTDTQYF. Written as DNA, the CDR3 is TGTGCCAGCAGCTTACCGACTAGCATAGACACAGATACGCAGTATTTT.

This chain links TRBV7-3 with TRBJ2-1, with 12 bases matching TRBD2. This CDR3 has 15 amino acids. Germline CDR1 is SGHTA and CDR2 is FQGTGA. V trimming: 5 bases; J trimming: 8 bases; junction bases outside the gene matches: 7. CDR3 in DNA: TGTGCCAGCAGCCCTAGCGGGGGGGCAAGGGATGAGCAGTTCTTC. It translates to CASSPSGGARDEQFF.